This TCR beta chain was found in a study of T cell changes during pregnancy in multiple sclerosis. The assay was immunoSEQ multiplex PCR, and TCRdb's table has in-frame clones only and misses some. The table has tens of thousands of clones, roughly 90% seen once; the top ten hold 0.7% to 0.9%. The clonotype was recovered from a female donor in good health, enrolled as a control in a pregnancy study. Source: peripheral blood, taken in the first trimester of pregnancy.

As DNA, the CDR3 is TGTGCCAGCAGCCGCGGGGGGGTCAATGAAAAACTGTTTTTT. Translated: CASSRGGVNEKLFF. The V call is TRBV14, the J call TRBJ1-4; a possible D gene is TRBD1 (5 bases). Germline V lookup: CDR1 SGHDN, CDR2 FVKESK. Between the trimmed V and J ends, which lost 4 bases and 5 bases, there was a span of 11 bases. The CDR3 sequence is 14 residues long.